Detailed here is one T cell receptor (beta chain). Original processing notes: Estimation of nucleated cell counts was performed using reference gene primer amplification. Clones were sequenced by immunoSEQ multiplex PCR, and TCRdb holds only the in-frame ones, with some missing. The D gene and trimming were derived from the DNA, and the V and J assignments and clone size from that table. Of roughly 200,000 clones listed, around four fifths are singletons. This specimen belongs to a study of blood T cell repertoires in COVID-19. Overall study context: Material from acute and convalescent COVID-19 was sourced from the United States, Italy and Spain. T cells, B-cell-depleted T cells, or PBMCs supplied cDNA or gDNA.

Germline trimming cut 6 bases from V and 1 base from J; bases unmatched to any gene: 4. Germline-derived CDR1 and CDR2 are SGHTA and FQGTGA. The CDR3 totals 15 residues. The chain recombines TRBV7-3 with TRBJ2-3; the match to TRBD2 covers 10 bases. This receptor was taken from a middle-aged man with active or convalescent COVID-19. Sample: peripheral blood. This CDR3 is CASSSGTSGTDTQYF. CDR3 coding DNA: TGTGCCAGCAGTTCGGGGACTAGCGGCACAGATACGCAGTATTTT.